This entry concerns a single TCR beta chain. The data stem from a study of shared clonotypes between healthy human individuals. Trimming stripped 4 bases from V and 2 bases from J, with 7 bases between. This CDR3 contains 12 residues. CDR1 is SGHRS, CDR2 YFSETQ, per germline. Sequencing used immunoSEQ multiplex PCR; TCRdb keeps in-frame clones, though not all of them. The sample yields hundreds of thousands of clones, approximately 73% seen once. The sample consisted of memory CD4+ T cells sorted from blood. Noted subset: CD45RA-negative fraction. This clonotype originated in a woman between 25 and 40 years old in good health. The J gene is TRBJ2-7, the V gene TRBV5-1, with D perhaps matching TRBD1 (5 bases). In nucleotides, the CDR3 is TGCGCCAGCAGCATGGACACCTACGAGCAGTACTTC. Encoded protein: CASSMDTYEQYF.